Presented here are 30 T cell receptor beta chains from one specimen sequenced in a study of CD8 T cells in ankylosing spondylitis. TCRdb reprocessed the 5' RACE reads via MiXCR and lists one record per CDR3 protein. The sample carries about 310,000 distinct CDR3 sequences, about a fifth recorded once. Material for sequencing was blood, either unsorted or a sorted T cell fraction (not recorded which). All receptors come from a female donor with ankylosing spondylitis or in good health (not recorded which).

This clonotype was recorded many times. The chain combines TRBV7-9 with TRBJ1-1; 7 bases align to TRBD1. This CDR3 has 15 residues. After removal of 7 bases from V and 7 bases from J, the junction contained 15 bases not matched to a gene. Germline CDR1 reads SEHNR; CDR2 reads FQNEAQ (reference sequence). The CDR3 here is CASTSLLEGADEAFF. CDR3 coding DNA: TGTGCCAGCACCTCCTTATTAGAGGGGGCCGATGAAGCTTTCTTT. The whole variable domain, filled in from reference TRBV7-9 and TRBJ1-1, reads DTGVSQNPRHKITKRGQNVTFRCDPISEHNRLYWYRQTLGQGPEFLTYFQNEAQLEKSRLLSDRFSAERPKGSFSTLEIQRTEQGDSAMYLCASTSLLEGADEAFFGQGTRLTVV.

This clonotype came up many times. This chain connects TRBV10-3 to TRBJ1-2; the D is unclear. The CDR3 runs 13 residues. V gave up 10 bases and J gave up 3 bases, with 15 bases separating them. Germline V gene sequence: CDR1 ENHRY, CDR2 SYGVKD. The CDR3 coding sequence is TGTGCCAGCGGAGACACAAGCGACTATGGCTACACCTTC. Its protein product is CASGDTSDYGYTF.

This clonotype has more than one count but fewer than ten. The chain recombines TRBV20-1 with TRBJ2-7; tentatively, D is TRBD2 (5 bases). V was pared by 6 bases and J by 7 bases, with 16 bases between. The CDR3 is 12 residues long. From germline, CDR1 is DFQATT and CDR2 SNEGSKA (reference sequence). The chain's CDR3 is CSAGGVGREQYF. The CDR3 DNA is TGCAGTGCCGGTGGCGTGGGGAGAGAGCAGTACTTC.

This rearrangement joins TRBV7-8 to TRBJ2-1; unclear D gene. The CDR3 covers 16 residues. In germline, CDR1 is SGHVS, CDR2 FQNEAQ. V was trimmed by 3 bases and J by 2 bases, leaving 14 bases between them. Here the CDR3 reads CASSLGRSVTYNEQFF. In nucleotides, the CDR3 is TGTGCCAGCAGCTTGGGCCGAAGCGTCACCTACAATGAGCAGTTCTTC.

The rearrangement uses TRBV12-5 and TRBJ2-5; tentatively, D is TRBD1 or TRBD2 (6 bases each). In germline, CDR1 is LGHNT, CDR2 FRNRAP. The CDR3 is 14 amino acids. The CDR3 region has the DNA TGTGCGGGGCTCGGGGGCCGTGACCAAGAGACCCAGTACTTC. Amino acids: CAGLGGRDQETQYF.

This clonotype has only a few counts. The chain combines TRBV25-1 with TRBJ2-7; possibly TRBD1 for D (6 bases). V lost 4 bases to trimming and J lost 2 bases, with 18 bases between them. In germline, CDR1 is MGHDK, CDR2 SYGVNS. The CDR3 sequence is 16 residues long. The CDR3 DNA sequence: TGTGCCAGCAGTGCCCCGAGGGGGTTGAGTACCTACGAGCAGTACTTC. It encodes CASSAPRGLSTYEQYF.

This clonotype came up a few times. The chain is built from TRBV6-2 or TRBV6-3 and TRBJ2-7; 12 bases fit TRBD1. The junction had 8 bases not matched to a gene; V was cut back by 6 bases and J by 8 bases. The CDR3 covers 14 residues. Per the germline V gene, CDR1 is MNHEY and CDR2 is SVGEGT. The CDR3 reads CASRPGTGGMKQYF. The CDR3 DNA sequence: TGTGCCAGCAGACCCGGGACAGGGGGCATGAAGCAGTACTTC.

This clonotype has ten or more counts. The gene calls are TRBV29-1 and TRBJ1-1, with D uncertain. This CDR3 is 14 amino acids long. Trimming took off 6 bases at V and 4 bases at J, with 18 bases between the two ends. Per germline, CDR1 SQVTM and CDR2 ANQGSEA. In DNA, the CDR3 is TGCAGCGTATCCCTTGGGCCGCGGGGCACTGAAGCTTTCTTT. It specifies CSVSLGPRGTEAFF.

The chain links TRBV6-1 to TRBJ2-2, with 8 bases lining up with TRBD2. The trim removed 6 bases at V and 7 bases at J, leaving 10 bases unmatched. The CDR3 spans 15 residues. Germline-derived CDR1 and CDR2 are MNHNS and SASEGT. CDR3 coding DNA: TGTGCCAGCAGAACTCCGGGACTAGTCGGCGGGGAGCTGTTTTTT. This translates into CASRTPGLVGGELFF.

J is TRBJ2-7 and V is TRBV7-8; D unclear. The CDR3 covers 15 residues. Trimming stripped 1 base from V and 1 base from J, with 11 bases between. The germline CDR1 and CDR2 sequences are SGHVS and FQNEAQ. CDR3 protein: CASSLELVQSYEQYF. The CDR3 DNA sequence: TGTGCCAGCAGCTTAGAATTGGTACAGTCCTACGAGCAGTACTTC.

The chain is built from TRBV6-1 and TRBJ2-7; tentative D call: TRBD2 (7 bases). Between the trimmed V and J ends, which lost 6 bases and 5 bases, there was a span of 17 bases. CDR1 MNHNS and CDR2 SASEGT come from the germline V gene. The CDR3 runs to 14 residues. CDR3 region: CASRLGGQSHEQYF. In nucleotides, the CDR3 is TGTGCCAGCAGGCTCGGGGGGCAGAGCCACGAGCAGTACTTC.

This clonotype was seen at least ten times. The chain recombines TRBV29-1 with TRBJ1-1, with 9 bases aligning to TRBD1. This CDR3 is built from 12 residues. CDR1 and CDR2 from the germline V gene are SQVTM and ANQGSEA. The V gene end was trimmed by 7 bases and the J gene end by 6 bases; junction bases not matched to a gene: 6. The CDR3 DNA reads as TGCAGCGGGGATAGGACAGGGGCTGAAGCTTTCTTT. The encoded protein is CSGDRTGAEAFF.

The chain carries TRBV12-3 or TRBV12-4 and TRBJ1-1; tentatively, D is TRBD1 (5 bases). Trimming removed 6 bases at V and 1 base at J, with 12 bases between. This CDR3 has 14 residues. CDR3 sequence reads: CASRSFGGNTEAFF. The DNA for the CDR3 is TGTGCCAGCAGAAGTTTTGGGGGGAACACTGAAGCTTTCTTT.

The V gene is TRBV9, the J gene TRBJ2-1; tentative D call: TRBD1 (6 bases). Germline CDR1 and CDR2: SGDLS and YYNGEE. The CDR3 is made up of 14 amino acids. V lost 6 bases and J lost 9, with 19 bases in between. This CDR3 reads CASTHRDHVGEQFF. The CDR3 DNA follows: TGTGCCAGCACCCACAGGGACCATGTAGGTGAGCAGTTCTTC.

The rearrangement joins TRBV20-1 to TRBJ2-5, with D tentatively TRBD1 (6 bases). Germline values: CDR1 DFQATT, CDR2 SNEGSKA (reference sequence). Trimming pared 6 bases from V and 0 bases from J, leaving 11 bases between. The CDR3 has 13 residues. CDR3 sequence reads: CSAPRDNQETQYF. The CDR3 bases are TGCAGTGCCCCCCGGGACAACCAAGAGACCCAGTACTTC.

This clonotype came up a few times. The CDR3 DNA is TGCGCCAGCAGCCAAGATCTGACTAGCGGGAGGGCCAATGGTGGTGAGCAGTTCTTC. Protein product: CASSQDLTSGRANGGEQFF. V gene TRBV4-3 combines with J gene TRBJ2-1; 14 bases are shared with TRBD2. The length of the CDR3 is 19 residues. V was pared by 0 bases and J by 9 bases, with 13 bases of the junction left unmatched. Germline loops: CDR1 LGHNA, CDR2 YSLEER.

The gene calls are TRBV12-3 or TRBV12-4 and TRBJ1-6; 8 nucleotides line up with TRBD1. The CDR3 sequence is 14 residues long. After removal of 4 bases from V and 7 bases from J, the junction contained 3 bases not matched to a gene. CDR3 sequence reads: CASSSYRGNSPLHF. Written as DNA, the CDR3 is TGTGCCAGCAGTTCGTACAGGGGGAATTCACCCCTCCACTTT.

V gene TRBV7-2 combines with J gene TRBJ2-5; D gene unclear. The CDR3 totals 13 residues. Germline V gives CDR1 SGHTA, CDR2 FQGNSA. Trimming took 1 base from V and 3 from J, leaving 6 bases between them. For the CDR3, the DNA is TGTGCCAGCAGCTTAGTAAGGGAAGAGACCCAGTACTTC. Its protein is CASSLVREETQYF.

This chain joins TRBV5-1 and TRBJ2-3; 7 nucleotides align to TRBD2. Germline V gene sequence: CDR1 SGHRS, CDR2 YFSETQ. This CDR3 has 16 residues. V dropped 0 bases and J dropped 4; count of bases not matched to a gene: 8. CDR3 protein: CASSLAVGGLADTQYF. The CDR3 coding sequence is TGCGCCAGCAGCTTGGCCGTGGGAGGGCTGGCAGATACGCAGTATTTT.

The chain is built from TRBV9 and TRBJ2-5; TRBD1 matches at 9 bases. The CDR3 contains 15 residues. Germline V gene lookup returns CDR1 SGDLS and CDR2 YYNGEE. The V and J ends lost 3 bases and 5 bases, in that order; junction bases with no gene match: 8. CDR3 amino acids: CASSGNRGHRETQYF. CDR3 nucleotides: TGTGCCAGCAGCGGCAACAGGGGGCATAGGGAGACCCAGTACTTC. Full variable domain (missing parts from reference TRBV9 and TRBJ2-5): DSGVTQTPKHLITATGQRVTLRCSPRSGDLSVYWYQQSLDQGLQFLIQYYNGEERAKGNILERFSAQQFPDLHSELNLSSLELGDSALYFCASSGNRGHRETQYFGPGTRLLVL.

The sample holds many counts of this clonotype. The chain couples TRBV29-1 to TRBJ2-7; D ambiguous. CDR3 length: 12 residues. CDR1 and CDR2 from the germline V gene are SQVTM and ANQGSEA. The V and J ends lost 4 bases and 2 bases respectively, with 9 bases between them. The CDR3 coding sequence is TGCAGCGTTGTGTCGCAGACCTACGAGCAGTACTTC. As protein: CSVVSQTYEQYF.

There are a few counts of this clonotype. This chain joins TRBV12-3 or TRBV12-4 and TRBJ1-5, with 8 positions matching TRBD1. This CDR3 comprises 14 residues. The trim removed 4 bases at V and 6 bases at J, leaving 5 bases unmatched. CDR3 coding DNA: TGTGCCAGCAGTTCGGACAGGGTAGGTCAGCCCCAGCATTTT. It encodes CASSSDRVGQPQHF.

This clonotype has a count of ten or more. The chain employs TRBV10-3 and TRBJ2-1, with D maybe TRBD1 (6 bases). The germline gives CDR1 ENHRY, CDR2 SYGVKD. V lost 7 bases and J lost 2, with 12 bases in between. This CDR3 is built from 14 residues. In DNA, the CDR3 is TGTGCCATCACCCCGGGACAAGCCTACAATGAGCAGTTCTTC. It translates to CAITPGQAYNEQFF.

This clonotype appeared a few times. The chain joins TRBV6-1 to TRBJ1-1, with D unclear. The CDR3 has 13 residues. The germline V gene has CDR1 MNHNS and CDR2 SASEGT. Trimming left V 6 bases short and J 5 bases short, with 13 bases between. CDR3 loop: CASSRSVITEAFF. The CDR3 nucleotides are TGTGCCAGCAGCAGATCTGTCATAACTGAAGCTTTCTTT.

V and J are TRBV18 and TRBJ1-1; D is perhaps TRBD1 (5 bases). The CDR3 has 12 residues. Germline loops: CDR1 KGHSH, CDR2 LQKENI. With 3 bases removed from V and 7 bases from J, the gap between germline ends came to 9 bases. The CDR3 region is CASSPGTDEAFF. The CDR3 DNA is TGTGCCAGCTCACCGGGGACGGATGAAGCTTTCTTT.

This rearrangement joins TRBV7-2 to TRBJ2-1, with TRBD2 as a possible D gene (5 bases). The CDR3 length is 15 residues. Germline V gene data show CDR1 as SGHTA and CDR2 as FQGNSA. V lost 1 base, J lost 10 bases, and 17 bases lay in between. CDR3 nucleotide sequence: TGTGCCAGCAGCTTAGGGACTGAAAATTCGGGGGAGCAGTTCTTC. It codes for CASSLGTENSGEQFF.

The V gene is TRBV7-9, the J gene TRBJ2-6; 8 nucleotides agree with TRBD2. CDR3 length equals 12 residues. Germline CDR1 reads SEHNR; CDR2 reads FQNEAQ (reference sequence). The trim removed 5 bases at V and 15 bases at J, leaving 6 bases unmatched. The CDR3 DNA reads as TGTGCCAGCAGCCGGGGGGGATCGGGCCTGACTTTC. As protein: CASSRGGSGLTF. Drawing the rest from reference TRBV7-9 and TRBJ2-6, the complete variable domain is DTGVSQNPRHKITKRGQNVTFRCDPISEHNRLYWYRQTLGQGPEFLTYFQNEAQLEKSRLLSDRFSAERPKGSFSTLEIQRTEQGDSAMYLCASSRGGSGLTFGAGSRLTVL.

The gene calls are TRBV27 and TRBJ1-5, with D maybe TRBD1 (5 bases). The CDR3 length is 14 residues. V was trimmed by 5 bases and J by 5 bases, leaving 13 bases between them. Germline CDR1 reads MNHEY; CDR2 reads SMNVEV (reference sequence). The CDR3 loop is CASSPPPTDQPQHF. The CDR3 coding sequence is TGTGCCAGCAGTCCACCACCGACAGATCAGCCCCAGCATTTT.

The J gene is TRBJ2-3, the V gene TRBV4-3; 8 bases line up with TRBD2. V trimming: 0 bases; J trimming: 4 bases; junction bases outside the gene matches: 15. The CDR3 runs 19 residues. The germline gives CDR1 LGHNA, CDR2 YSLEER. The CDR3 nucleotides read TGCGCCAGCAGCCAAGAGTACGCAAGCCGGGAGGGCCTAGCAGATACGCAGTATTTT. Residues: CASSQEYASREGLADTQYF.

This clonotype was counted only a few times. The chain joins TRBV25-1 to TRBJ2-7; D is perhaps TRBD1 or TRBD2 (5 bases each). V was clipped by 2 bases and J by 4 bases, with 15 bases between them. The CDR3 has 15 amino acids. Germline values: CDR1 MGHDK, CDR2 SYGVNS. The CDR3 is CASSETGLQAYEQYF. Here the CDR3 DNA reads TGTGCCAGCAGTGAAACGGGGCTACAAGCGTACGAGCAGTACTTC.